These T cell receptor beta chains were read from a single sample in a study of STAT5B mutations in CD4+ large granular lymphocyte leukemia. The method was immunoSEQ multiplex PCR; TCRdb's version includes in-frame clones alone and lacks a portion of them. The sample lists tens of thousands of clones; around 70% were seen once. Input material: CD4+ T cells from blood buffy coats. The receptors here all came from a human donor in good health. The CDR3 runs from the conserved cysteine through the conserved F or W. Clone size, where shown, is once, few, many, or a class for clones that have expanded.

NA TRBJ2-7 TRBV25-1 CASSDTGRLSYEQYF
NA TRBJ2-2 TRBV12-5 CASGFRSGRASTGELFF
once TRBJ2-4 TRBV25-1 CASRGGDIQYF
few TRBJ1-6 TRBV10-1 CASSETKGSPLHF
NA TRBJ2-3 TRBV15 CATSRGRDPAQYF
few TRBJ1-2 TRBV11-3 CASSPDRGWGYTF
NA TRBJ2-2 TRBV9 CASSGGQGPTTGELFF
NA TRBJ2-2 TRBV7-2 CASSYRTGELFF
NA TRBJ2-7 TRBV6-1 CASSVGRSVVWVNEQYF
NA TRBJ1-2 TRBV11-2 CASSLAQGRGYTF
NA TRBJ2-1 TRBV7-2 CASSLGSGARRNEQFF
NA TRBJ1-6 TRBV7-9 CASSFNTDSPLHF
NA TRBJ1-5 TRBV10-3 CAISDRGDGNQPQHF
NA TRBJ2-1 TRBV4-1 CASSRQGISYNEQFF
NA TRBJ1-2 TRBV6-4 CASSDSWGGGYTF
NA TRBJ2-1 TRBV6-5 CASSYGRTSGRVQFF
NA TRBJ1-2 TRBV28 CASSRLSASTGTF
NA TRBJ2-5 TRBV30 CAWSVSRAGETQYF
NA TRBJ1-2 TRBV2 CASRTALGGYTF
NA TRBJ1-1 TRBV6-5 CATGAAEAFF
NA TRBJ1-1 TRBV5-6 CASSQGQITEAFF
NA TRBJ2-5 TRBV7-3 CASSPGGIQETQYF
NA TRBJ2-7 TRBV6-5 CASTGLEMYEQYF
NA TRBJ2-7 TRBV11-2 CASSFGQGTYEQYF
NA TRBJ2-5 TRBV18 CASSRTEETQYF
NA TRBJ1-5 TRBV28 CASSLGQGHQPQHF
NA TRBJ2-5 TRBV7-2 CASSFSTSSETQYF
NA TRBJ1-2 TRBV28 CASRGYGYTF
NA TRBJ1-1 TRBV5-8 CASATNTEAFF
few TRBJ2-3 TRBV5-1 CASSSGLKPSTDTQYF
NA TRBJ1-2 TRBV15 CATSREAGGYTF
NA TRBJ2-5 TRBV4-3 CASSPGTGLKETQYF
NA TRBJ2-6 TRBV5-8 CASSLRGVGANVLTF
NA TRBJ2-7 TRBV7-3 CASSLTAGASEQYF
few TRBJ2-1 TRBV7-9 CASSLGSSGRANEQFF
NA TRBJ1-1 TRBV4-3 CASSQVLGGGEAFF
medium-sized TRBJ1-1 TRBV7-9 CASSLLAKGNTEAFF
few TRBJ1-1 TRBV7-2 CASSPQRTGGTAFF
few TRBJ2-2 TRBV9 CASSFGGNTGELFF
NA TRBJ2-3 TRBV11-3 CASSLGDASTDTQYF
NA TRBJ2-4 TRBV15 CATSTPGGAGLKDIQYF
NA TRBJ2-1 TRBV28 CASSNTPGQGAGEQFF
NA TRBJ2-6 TRBV6-6 CASSYSGVGSANVLTF
NA TRBJ1-2 TRBV5-5 CASSLDRRPEGYTF